The T cell receptor (beta chain) described here comes from a study of T-cell memory formation after mild COVID-19. TCRdb re-called the 5' RACE reads through MiXCR, storing one row per CDR3 protein. The table lists 560,000 or so distinct CDR3 sequences, around 15% of them singletons. As concerns this clonotype: What it recognizes is unknown.

The study, taken as a whole, reports: Memory sampled before infection contained some responding clones, suggesting cross-reactive memory joined. Later expanders leaned CD4+, whereas clones that contracted between day 15 and 85 were balanced CD4/CD8.

The CDR3 totals 16 residues. Trimming cost V 0 bases and J 2 bases, with 16 bases left between them. Germline values: CDR1 DFQATT, CDR2 SNEGSKA (reference sequence). The chain combines TRBV20-1 with TRBJ2-5; no definite D call. The source of this sequence is an adult woman who had mild COVID-19 (a few samples of this study predate the infection). Cell type and time point are not known. The source material was PBMCs or a T cell subset sorted from them (not recorded which). The CDR3 bases are TGCAGTGCTAGAGATGACTTAAGGCTTATACAAGAGACCCAGTACTTC. Translation gives CSARDDLRLIQETQYF.